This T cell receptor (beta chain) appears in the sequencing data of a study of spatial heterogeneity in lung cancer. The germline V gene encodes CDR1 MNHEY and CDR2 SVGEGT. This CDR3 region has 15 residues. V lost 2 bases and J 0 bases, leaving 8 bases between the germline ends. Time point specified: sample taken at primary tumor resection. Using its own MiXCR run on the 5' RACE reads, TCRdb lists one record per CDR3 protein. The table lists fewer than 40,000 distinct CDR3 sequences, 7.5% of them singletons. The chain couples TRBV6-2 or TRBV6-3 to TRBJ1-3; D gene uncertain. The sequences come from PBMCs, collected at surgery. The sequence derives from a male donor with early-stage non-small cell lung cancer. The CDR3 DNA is TGTGCCAGCAGTTACGATGGGAGCTCTGGAAACACCATATATTTT. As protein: CASSYDGSSGNTIYF.